What follows are 9 T cell receptor beta chains derived from one specimen sequenced in a study of human T cells and chemical hapten exposure. Treatment indicated: therapeutic diphenylcyclopropenone sensitization with weekly scalp DPC. It was the library that attached unique molecular identifiers to individual cDNA molecules. Via MiXCR, TCRdb re-called the reads, giving one row per CDR3 protein. The data hold some 4,100 distinct CDR3 sequences, with approximately 50% observed a single time. Source: whole blood, taken before DPC sensitization or 2, 6, or about 24 weeks after (not recorded which). The source is an adult with alopecia areata. Some clones in this sample may be carry-over from other donors' samples. This table probably holds off-target reads from a library built for another chain.

This chain joins TRBV24-1 and TRBJ2-4; no firm D call. CDR3 size: 16 residues. The V end was cut by 4 bases, the J end by 0 bases, with 12 bases between. Germline V CDR1 and CDR2: KGHDR, SFDVKD. As DNA, the CDR3 is TGTGCCACCAGTGAAGGACGGTCCCTAGCCAAAAACATTCAGTACTTC. Amino acids: CATSEGRSLAKNIQYF.

The chain has TRBV6-2 or TRBV6-3 and TRBJ2-3; TRBD2 might be the D (5 bases). The germline V gene has CDR1 MNHEY and CDR2 SVGEGT. This CDR3 is built from 16 residues. The V and J ends lost 2 bases and 6 bases respectively, with 18 bases between them. In nucleotides, the CDR3 is TGTGCCAGCAGTTACGGCGGGTCGAATTTCCGGGATACGCAGTATTTT. Encoded protein: CASSYGGSNFRDTQYF.

The V gene is TRBV29-1, the J gene TRBJ2-3, with a possible D match to TRBD2 (5 bases). The CDR3 runs 15 residues. Trimming took off 5 bases at V and 2 bases at J, with 17 bases between the two ends. Germline V gene data show CDR1 as SQVTM and CDR2 as ANQGSEA. The CDR3 DNA reads as TGCAGCGTTCAGAGGGATAGCGATTCCACAGATACGCAGTATTTT. Its protein product is CSVQRDSDSTDTQYF.

The chain couples TRBV29-1 to TRBJ2-7; the match to TRBD2 covers 12 bases. V shed 6 bases and J 2 bases; nucleotides not matched to a gene: 2. Germline CDR1 and CDR2: SQVTM and ANQGSEA. This CDR3 is 13 amino acids long. The CDR3: CSVRLAGAYEQYF. The CDR3, as DNA: TGCAGCGTGCGACTAGCGGGGGCCTACGAGCAGTACTTC.

This clonotype was counted a few times. The genes are TRBV9 and TRBJ2-3; possibly TRBD2 for D (5 bases). The CDR3 is 16 amino acids. Per germline, CDR1 SGDLS and CDR2 YYNGEE. The germline V and J ends were trimmed by 4 bases and 2 bases, with 17 bases remaining between them. For the CDR3, the DNA is TGTGCCAGCAGCACCCACAGTAGCGACTACACAGATACGCAGTATTTT. Amino acids: CASSTHSSDYTDTQYF.

About this clonotype itself: Mismatch with germline at one junction end may stem from a read error. This chain uses TRBV5-1 with TRBJ2-2; the D call may be TRBD1 or TRBD2 (5 bases each). CDR1 SGHRS and CDR2 YFSETQ come from the germline V gene. The CDR3 sequence is 12 residues long. CDR3 sequence reads: CASSLANGALFF. The DNA of the CDR3 is TGCGCCAGCAGCTTGGCGAACGGGGCGCTGTTTTTT.

V gene TRBV7-9 combines with J gene TRBJ2-1; possibly TRBD2 for D (6 bases). Per the germline V gene, CDR1 is SEHNR and CDR2 is FQNEAQ (reference sequence). Trimming pared 6 bases from V and 1 base from J, leaving 10 bases between. The CDR3 consists of 14 residues. The CDR3 sequence: CASSRTISYNEQFF. The DNA of the CDR3 is TGTGCCAGCAGTAGGACTATTTCCTACAATGAGCAGTTCTTC.

The V and J genes are TRBV7-6 and TRBJ2-1; tentatively, D is TRBD2 (7 bases). This CDR3 spans 17 amino acids. V was clipped by 0 bases and J by 4 bases, with 16 bases between them. The germline CDR1 and CDR2 sequences are SGHVS and FNYEAQ. Here the CDR3 DNA reads TGTGCCAGCAGCTTAGCGGGCGGGGGCCCCCCTTACAATGAGCAGTTCTTC. Translating gives CASSLAGGGPPYNEQFF.

This clonotype was picked up a small number of times. The chain has TRBV9 and TRBJ2-1; D uncertain. Trimming left V 1 base short and J 6 bases short, with 11 bases between. CDR3 size: 14 residues. Germline-derived CDR1 and CDR2 are SGDLS and YYNGEE. DNA of the CDR3: TGTGCCAGCAGCGTACGTTCCAGTATCAATGAGCAGTTCTTC. Translation gives CASSVRSSINEQFF.